This TCR beta chain was found in a study of shared T cell receptors in the human thymus. In its sample, this clone was seen once. Germline V lookup: CDR1 MNHEY, CDR2 SMNVEV (reference sequence). V dropped 6 bases and J dropped 4; count of bases not matched to a gene: 18. The CDR3 totals 19 residues. The repertoire was sequenced with immunoSEQ multiplex PCR; TCRdb's copy has only in-frame clones and lacks some. The sample shows 600,000 to 900,000 clones, 80% to 90% of them seen only once. The sample was also linked to a second study, of human thymus T cells. That source notes: Corrective heart surgery yielded the resections from which the thymus tissue came. Gene usage (both V and J) appeared biased in thymic and blood repertoires.

This sequence joins TRBV27 and TRBJ2-7; 13 bases match TRBD2. This receptor was identified in a girl under three years old with a congenital heart defect. The specimen was thymocytes. CDR3 loop: CASSRQRTSGGPFLYEQYF. CDR3 in DNA: TGTGCCAGCAGCCGCCAACGGACTAGCGGGGGACCCTTTCTGTACGAGCAGTACTTC.